These 31 T cell receptor beta chains share one sample of origin, sequenced in a study of identical twins. TCRdb fed the 5' RACE reads into MiXCR, producing one record per CDR3 protein. This table has some 730,000 distinct CDR3 sequences, around a sixth appearing once. The same sample was also used in a study of T cells expressing NK-cell markers.

Sequencing input: PBMCs. The receptors stem from a woman under 30 in good health.

This clonotype turned up a few times. V gene TRBV20-1 combines with J gene TRBJ2-3, with 8 bases matching TRBD1. The CDR3 totals 13 residues. V lost 6 bases, J lost 5 bases, and 7 bases stayed unmatched. Germline CDR1 is DFQATT and CDR2 is SNEGSKA (reference sequence). The CDR3 sequence is CSALDRAEDTQYF. The DNA of the CDR3 is TGCAGTGCCTTGGACAGGGCGGAAGATACGCAGTATTTT.

This chain uses TRBV7-9 with TRBJ2-3, with 11 positions matching TRBD2. J gave up 2 bases and V 4 bases, and 2 bases lay outside the gene matches. CDR3 length: 15 amino acids. The germline V gene encodes CDR1 SEHNR and CDR2 FQNEAQ (reference sequence). The CDR3 reads CASSSTSGTTDTQYF. The CDR3 nucleotides are TGTGCCAGCAGCTCGACTAGCGGGACCACAGATACGCAGTATTTT.

This clonotype has more than one count but fewer than ten. The chain recombines TRBV10-3 with TRBJ1-6; 8 nucleotides match TRBD1. Germline trimming cut 4 bases from V and 3 bases from J; bases unmatched to any gene: 11. Germline CDR1 and CDR2: ENHRY and SYGVKD. CDR3 length: 18 amino acids. The CDR3 spells CAISVGQGWGNYNSPLHF. The CDR3 DNA follows: TGTGCCATCAGTGTTGGACAGGGCTGGGGGAACTATAATTCACCCCTCCACTTT.

The chain employs TRBV29-1 and TRBJ2-7, with D perhaps matching TRBD1 or TRBD2 (6 bases each). Germline V gene lookup returns CDR1 SQVTM and CDR2 ANQGSEA. Trimming shortened V by 2 bases and J by 4 bases, and 12 bases separated the two germline ends. The CDR3 has 13 amino acids. For the CDR3, the DNA is TGCAGCGTTGAATCGAGGGGGGCATACGAGCAGTACTTC. This sequence encodes CSVESRGAYEQYF.

This chain links TRBV5-1 with TRBJ1-3; D not resolved. The ends were cut back, 1 base at V and 2 bases at J, with 13 bases in the middle. Germline CDR1 is SGHRS and CDR2 is YFSETQ. The length of the CDR3 is 16 residues. The CDR3 DNA reads as TGCGCCAGCAGCTTGTTCGGCGACCCCGCTGGAAACACCATATATTTT. Translation gives CASSLFGDPAGNTIYF.

This clonotype was found a few times. The chain combines TRBV4-3 with TRBJ2-5, with 11 bases identical to TRBD2. Germline CDR1 is LGHNA and CDR2 is YSLEER. This CDR3 spans 17 amino acids. V lost 4 bases, J lost 5 bases, and 12 bases stayed unmatched. CDR3 in DNA: TGCGCCAGCAGCCCAGGACTAGCGGGCAGCCTGAGGGAGACCCAGTACTTC. The encoded protein is CASSPGLAGSLRETQYF.

The CDR3 nucleotides are TGTGCCAGCAGTATACACCGGGACAGTCGGCTCGAGCAGTACTTC. Its protein product is CASSIHRDSRLEQYF. This rearrangement joins TRBV6-5 to TRBJ2-7; TRBD1 matches 7 bases. This CDR3 has 15 amino acids. Germline CDR1 is MNHEY and CDR2 is SVGAGI. V was pared by 5 bases and J by 6 bases, with 13 bases of the junction left unmatched.

Only a few counts were recorded for this clonotype. V is TRBV15 and J is TRBJ2-3; the D gene is possibly TRBD1 (6 bases). V was trimmed by 5 bases and J by 5 bases, leaving 14 bases between them. The germline CDR1 and CDR2 sequences are LNHNV and YYDKDF (reference sequence). The CDR3 sequence is 14 residues long. CDR3 loop: CATSQLLGGDTQYF. The DNA of the CDR3 is TGTGCCACCAGCCAACTGCTAGGGGGAGATACGCAGTATTTT.

Here the CDR3 reads CASSQGSLRTDTQYF. The CDR3, as DNA: TGTGCCAGCAGCCAAGGGTCCTTGCGCACAGATACGCAGTATTTT. The chain has TRBV14 and TRBJ2-3, with D unresolved. CDR1 and CDR2 from the germline V gene are SGHDN and FVKESK. The length of the CDR3 is 15 residues. Trimming stripped 1 base from V and 1 base from J, with 9 bases between.

The chain uses TRBV7-9 and TRBJ2-7; 9 bases are a match to TRBD1. From germline, CDR1 is SEHNR and CDR2 FQNEAQ (reference sequence). J was trimmed by 9 bases and V by 5 bases; bases with no gene match: 2. This CDR3 spans 11 amino acids. CDR3 coding DNA: TGTGCCAGCAGCATGGACAGGGGGCAGTACTTC. Translated: CASSMDRGQYF.

This chain connects TRBV5-1 to TRBJ2-1; the match to TRBD2 covers 9 bases. CDR1 is SGHRS and CDR2 is YFSETQ in the germline V gene. The CDR3 covers 15 residues. The trim removed 2 bases at V and 7 bases at J, leaving 7 bases unmatched. CDR3 in amino acids: CASSLGLALMNEQFF. Written as DNA, the CDR3 is TGCGCCAGCAGCTTAGGACTAGCGTTAATGAATGAGCAGTTCTTC.

V usage is TRBV7-2 and J usage is TRBJ2-7; D gene unclear. This CDR3 is 15 amino acids long. With 0 bases removed from V and 1 base from J, the gap between germline ends came to 10 bases. Germline V CDR1 and CDR2: SGHTA, FQGNSA. CDR3 loop: CASSLARQVSYEQYF. CDR3 nucleotides: TGTGCCAGCAGCTTAGCAAGGCAGGTATCCTACGAGCAGTACTTC.

The chain employs TRBV20-1 and TRBJ1-1, with TRBD1 matching 9 bases. Per germline, CDR1 DFQATT and CDR2 SNEGSKA (reference sequence). The CDR3 covers 12 residues. The trim removed 6 bases at V and 10 bases at J, leaving 9 bases unmatched. The CDR3 region is CSAPRQGEGAFF. CDR3 coding DNA: TGCAGTGCGCCAAGACAGGGGGAGGGAGCTTTCTTT.

The chain carries TRBV13 and TRBJ2-7, with 10 bases fitting TRBD2. V lost 7 bases, J lost 7 bases, and 10 bases stayed unmatched. The CDR3 length is 14 residues. Germline V gene data show CDR1 as PRHDT and CDR2 as FYEKMQ (reference sequence). In DNA, the CDR3 is TGTGCCAGCACCGGGGGACTAGCGCTTGGGGAGCAGTACTTC. It is translated as CASTGGLALGEQYF.

This clonotype has more than one count but fewer than ten. This chain uses TRBV10-3 with TRBJ2-7; no clear D gene. CDR3 size: 14 residues. Germline V lookup: CDR1 ENHRY, CDR2 SYGVKD. Trimming took 3 bases from V and 3 from J, leaving 12 bases between them. The CDR3 DNA reads TGTGCCATCAGTGACGGCAGCGCAAGCTACGAGCAGTACTTC. It specifies CAISDGSASYEQYF.

This chain uses TRBV6-5 with TRBJ1-1, with TRBD1 as a possible D gene (5 bases). V lost 2 bases, J lost 5 bases, and 12 bases lay in between. This CDR3 has 14 residues. The germline gives CDR1 MNHEY, CDR2 SVGAGI. The CDR3 is CASSYGASGTEAFF. In DNA form, the CDR3 reads TGTGCCAGCAGTTACGGGGCGAGCGGTACTGAAGCTTTCTTT.

This clonotype was seen a handful of times. The V and J genes are TRBV7-6 and TRBJ1-4; 9 positions agree with TRBD1. The germline V gene encodes CDR1 SGHVS and CDR2 FNYEAQ. Trimming at V came to 0 bases and at J to 7 bases, leaving 3 bases not matched to a gene. This CDR3 has 15 amino acids. Here the CDR3 reads CASSLAGTGSEKLFF. In DNA form, the CDR3 reads TGTGCCAGCAGCTTAGCCGGGACAGGGTCTGAAAAACTGTTTTTT.

The V gene is TRBV20-1, the J gene TRBJ2-1; 14 nucleotides line up with TRBD2. Germline assignment: CDR1 DFQATT and CDR2 SNEGSKA (reference sequence). V was clipped by 4 bases and J by 6 bases; unmatched bases: 8. The CDR3 contains 16 residues. Written as DNA, the CDR3 is TGCAGTGCTAAAAAACCAGGGACTAGCGGGAGCAATGAGCAGTTCTTC. It yields the protein CSAKKPGTSGSNEQFF.

This rearrangement joins TRBV9 to TRBJ2-2, with 7 bases lining up with TRBD2. After removal of 4 bases from V and 0 bases from J, the junction contained 6 bases not matched to a gene. This CDR3 contains 16 residues. Per the germline V gene, CDR1 is SGDLS and CDR2 is YYNGEE. The CDR3 coding sequence is TGTGCCAGCAGCCCCCGTAGCGGGTCGAACACCGGGGAGCTGTTTTTT. This translates into CASSPRSGSNTGELFF.

This clonotype was counted only a few times. The CDR3 sequence is CASRTALAEQFF. CDR3 DNA: TGTGCCAGCAGGACGGCCTTGGCCGAGCAGTTCTTC. The genes are TRBV6-2 or TRBV6-3 and TRBJ2-1, with D unresolved. Trimming took off 6 bases at V and 10 bases at J, with 13 bases between the two ends. Germline V CDR1 and CDR2: MNHEY, SVGEGT. CDR3 length: 12 residues.

The chain combines TRBV4-2 with TRBJ2-1, with a weak D call TRBD2 (6 bases). The CDR3 length is 14 residues. The germline V gene has CDR1 LGHNA and CDR2 YNFKEQ. V was cut by 0 bases and J by 8 bases, with 11 bases left in between. The CDR3 DNA reads TGTGCCAGCAGCCAAGAGGGCGGGGTGGATGAGCAGTTCTTC. This codes for CASSQEGGVDEQFF.

V gene TRBV6-5 combines with J gene TRBJ2-7; 8 bases fit TRBD1. This CDR3 comprises 14 residues. V lost 4 bases, J lost 2 bases, and 4 bases stayed unmatched. From germline, CDR1 is MNHEY and CDR2 SVGAGI. CDR3 residues: CASSLDREPYEQYF. In DNA form, the CDR3 reads TGTGCCAGCAGTTTGGACAGGGAGCCCTACGAGCAGTACTTC.

This clonotype was picked up a small number of times. The chain carries TRBV12-5 and TRBJ2-5, with a weak D call TRBD1 (6 bases). The germline V gene encodes CDR1 LGHNT and CDR2 FRNRAP. The CDR3 is 13 residues long. The V end lost 3 bases, the J end lost 4 bases, and 9 bases lay between the germline ends. CDR3 in amino acids: CASGLGGLETQYF. In nucleotides, the CDR3 is TGTGCTAGTGGTTTAGGGGGATTAGAGACCCAGTACTTC.

The rearrangement joins TRBV7-2 to TRBJ2-3, with D possibly matching TRBD2 (6 bases). Germline CDR1 reads SGHTA; CDR2 reads FQGNSA. CDR3 length: 15 residues. With 5 bases removed from V and 2 bases from J, the gap between germline ends came to 14 bases. The CDR3 sequence is CASSLRLEPTDTQYF. The CDR3 coding sequence is TGTGCCAGCAGCCTAAGACTAGAACCCACAGATACGCAGTATTTT.

This clonotype was seen only once. The chain employs TRBV9 and TRBJ2-3; unclear D gene. The germline V gene encodes CDR1 SGDLS and CDR2 YYNGEE. The germline V and J ends were trimmed by 0 bases and 4 bases, with 6 bases remaining between them. The CDR3 contains 13 residues. The DNA for the CDR3 is TGTGCCAGCAGCGTAGGGGCGGCAGATACGCAGTATTTT. Residues: CASSVGAADTQYF.

This clonotype appeared a few times. V and J are TRBV20-1 and TRBJ2-7; 10 bases are a match to TRBD2. The CDR3 sequence is 16 residues long. Germline CDR1 and CDR2: DFQATT and SNEGSKA (reference sequence). The J segment lost 3 bases and the V segment lost 0 bases, leaving 8 bases of the junction unmatched. The CDR3, as DNA: TGCAGTGCTAGAGATCAGGCAAGCGGGGGGGTCTACGAGCAGTACTTC. The encoded protein is CSARDQASGGVYEQYF.

CDR3 nucleotide sequence: TGCAGCGGCCTTGAGGGCGATGAAAAACTGTTTTTT. Translating it yields CSGLEGDEKLFF. The chain links TRBV29-1 to TRBJ1-4, with unresolved D. V was shortened by 7 bases and J by 6 bases, with 12 bases between the two germline ends. Germline values: CDR1 SQVTM, CDR2 ANQGSEA. The CDR3 totals 12 residues. The whole variable domain, filled in from reference TRBV29-1 and TRBJ1-4, reads SAVISQKPSRDICQRGTSLTIQCQVDSQVTMMFWYRQQPGQSLTLIATANQGSEATYESGFVIDKFPISRPNLTFSTLTVSNMSPEDSSIYLCSGLEGDEKLFFGSGTQLSVL.

J is TRBJ2-3 and V is TRBV5-1, with D hard to call. The CDR3 covers 15 residues. Germline loops: CDR1 SGHRS, CDR2 YFSETQ. Trimming took 1 base from V and 2 from J, leaving 11 bases between them. CDR3 nucleotides: TGCGCCAGCAGCTTGACTGGTCTCAACACAGATACGCAGTATTTT. Protein: CASSLTGLNTDTQYF.

The CDR3 DNA reads as TGTGCCAGCAGCATACTAGCGGGGGTAGAGACCCAGTACTTC. It specifies CASSILAGVETQYF. The chain has TRBV11-1 and TRBJ2-5; 11 positions agree with TRBD2. J gave up 4 bases and V 5 bases, and 3 bases lay outside the gene matches. The CDR3 runs 14 residues. Germline CDR1 reads SGHAT; CDR2 reads FQDESV (reference sequence).

V gene TRBV20-1 combines with J gene TRBJ1-2; 7 bases align to TRBD1. V shed 6 bases and J 6 bases; nucleotides not matched to a gene: 7. The germline V gene encodes CDR1 DFQATT and CDR2 SNEGSKA (reference sequence). This CDR3 is 12 amino acids long. In DNA form, the CDR3 reads TGCAGTGCAAACAGGGGTAGGGATGGCTACACCTTC. Translation gives CSANRGRDGYTF.

At least ten counts were recorded for this clonotype. The chain employs TRBV6-1 and TRBJ2-1; TRBD2 aligns across 10 bases. The germline gives CDR1 MNHNS, CDR2 SASEGT. The J segment lost 5 bases and the V segment lost 8 bases, leaving 6 bases of the junction unmatched. This CDR3 spans 14 amino acids. CDR3 residues: CASEAGGLHNEQFF. The CDR3 nucleotides read TGTGCCAGCGAAGCGGGAGGGCTTCACAATGAGCAGTTCTTC.